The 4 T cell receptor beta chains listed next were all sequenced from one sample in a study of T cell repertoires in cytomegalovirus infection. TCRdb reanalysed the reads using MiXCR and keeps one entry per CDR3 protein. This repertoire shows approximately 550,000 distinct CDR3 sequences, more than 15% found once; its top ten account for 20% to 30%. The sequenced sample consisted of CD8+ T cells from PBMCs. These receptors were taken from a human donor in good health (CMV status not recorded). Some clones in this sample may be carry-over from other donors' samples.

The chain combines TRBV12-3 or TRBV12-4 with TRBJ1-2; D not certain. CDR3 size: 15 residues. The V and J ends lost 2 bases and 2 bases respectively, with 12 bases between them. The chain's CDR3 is CASSLFPGRNYGYTF. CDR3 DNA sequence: TGTGCCAGCAGTTTATTTCCGGGCAGAAACTATGGCTACACCTTC.

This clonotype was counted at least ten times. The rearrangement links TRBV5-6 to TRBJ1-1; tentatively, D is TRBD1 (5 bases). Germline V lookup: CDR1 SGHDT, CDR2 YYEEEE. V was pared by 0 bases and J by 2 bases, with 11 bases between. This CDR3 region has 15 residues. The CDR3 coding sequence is TGTGCCAGCAGCTTGGCCGGGGCCAGAAACACTGAAGCTTTCTTT. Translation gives CASSLAGARNTEAFF. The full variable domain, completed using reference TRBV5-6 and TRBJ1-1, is DAGVTQSPTHLIKTRGQQVTLRCSPKSGHDTVSWYQQALGQGPQFIFQYYEEEERQRGNFPDRFSGHQFPNYSSELNVNALLLGDSALYLCASSLAGARNTEAFFGQGTRLTVV.

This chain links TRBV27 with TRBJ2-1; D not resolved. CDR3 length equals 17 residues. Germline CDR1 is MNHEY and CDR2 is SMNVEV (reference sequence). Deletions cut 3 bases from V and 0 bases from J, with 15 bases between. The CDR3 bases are TGTGCCAGCAGTTTTCTTCGACCGTTAAGCTCCTACAATGAGCAGTTCTTC. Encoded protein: CASSFLRPLSSYNEQFF.

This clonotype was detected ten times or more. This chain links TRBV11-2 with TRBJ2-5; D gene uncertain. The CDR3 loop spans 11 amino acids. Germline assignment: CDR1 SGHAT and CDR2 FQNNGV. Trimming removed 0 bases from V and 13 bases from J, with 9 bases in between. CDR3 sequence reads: CASSLDPVRYF. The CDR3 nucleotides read TGTGCCAGCAGCTTAGACCCGGTCCGGTACTTC.